This passage covers 3 T cell receptor beta chains from one sample sequenced in a study of cytomegalovirus exposure and HLA in healthy donors. Assay used: immunoSEQ multiplex PCR; TCRdb lists only in-frame clones, some missing. Among over 55,000 clones listed, 90% to 96% were seen once. The sample was PBMCs. These receptors all stem from a man between 18 and 29 years old in good health and CMV-seronegative.

The chain carries TRBV7-9 and TRBJ1-3; D gene uncertain. Germline CDR1 SEHNR, CDR2 FQNEAQ (reference sequence). This CDR3 is built from 14 residues. V lost 2 bases to trimming and J lost 2 bases, with 7 bases between them. The CDR3 nucleotides are TGTGCCAGCAGCTTATCTATCACTGGAAACACCATATATTTT. It codes for CASSLSITGNTIYF.

V usage is TRBV9 and J usage is TRBJ2-1; 10 nucleotides agree with TRBD2. Losses at the gene ends were 3 bases for V and 4 bases for J; bases not matched to a gene: 4. Germline V CDR1 and CDR2: SGDLS, YYNGEE. The CDR3 is made up of 15 amino acids. The CDR3: CASSDSGRSYNEQFF. DNA of the CDR3: TGTGCCAGCAGCGATAGCGGGAGGTCTTACAATGAGCAGTTCTTC.

The chain is built from TRBV28 and TRBJ2-7; TRBD2 is a possible D gene (6 bases). This CDR3 region has 17 residues. V shed 5 bases and J shed 0 bases, with 20 bases lying between them. Germline CDR1 MDHEN, CDR2 SYDVKM. The CDR3: CASSMTLGAGSSYEQYF. The CDR3 nucleotides read TGTGCCAGCAGTATGACTCTAGGGGCGGGGAGCTCCTACGAGCAGTACTTC.